Listed below are T cell receptor beta chains from one sample, sequenced in a study of response to subunit inactivated influenza vaccine. MiXCR, run by TCRdb on the RT-PCR reads, gives a single entry per CDR3 protein. The sample holds more than 500,000 distinct CDR3 sequences, approximately 11% seen once. This same sample was also taken into another study, of T cells expressing NK-cell markers.

The sequences come from PBMCs from blood, collected on the day of vaccination. Every receptor here comes from a man aged 45-60 years who received an inactivated influenza vaccine. CDR3s include the opening cysteine and the closing phenylalanine or tryptophan. The D gene is left open where the match is weak. Size values are once, few and many counts, or a class for expanded clones, and some rows have none.

abundance,j_gene,d_gene,v_gene,CDR3aa,CDR3nt
few,TRBJ2-7,NA,TRBV20-1,CSAPRGWSYEQYF,TGCAGTGCTCCACGGGGTTGGTCCTACGAGCAGTACTTC
many,TRBJ2-2,TRBD2,TRBV12-3/TRBV12-4,CASTLGVAGTGELFF,TGTGCCAGCACCCTGGGGGTAGCGGGCACCGGGGAGCTGTTTTTT
few,TRBJ2-1,TRBD1,TRBV6-5,CASSYQTGTGNFNEQFF,TGTGCCAGCAGTTATCAAACCGGGACAGGTAATTTCAATGAGCAGTTCTTC
few,TRBJ2-2,NA,TRBV29-1,CSVEDRKTGNTGELFF,TGCAGCGTTGAAGATCGTAAGACAGGCAACACCGGGGAGCTGTTTTTT
few,TRBJ1-2,TRBD1,TRBV4-1,CASSQPGQGALANYGYTF,TGCGCCAGCAGCCAACCGGGACAGGGGGCATTAGCTAACTATGGCTACACCTTC
few,TRBJ2-3,TRBD2,TRBV10-3,CAISDPSLAGVPTDTQYF,TGTGCCATCAGTGACCCGTCCCTAGCGGGGGTACCCACAGATACGCAGTATTTT
NA,TRBJ2-1,TRBD2,TRBV20-1,CSARDPSGSQISYNEQFF,TGCAGTGCTAGAGATCCTAGCGGGAGCCAAATTTCCTACAATGAGCAGTTCTTC
few,TRBJ2-1,NA,TRBV29-1,CSVDPGGAGNEQFF,TGCAGCGTTGATCCGGGGGGCGCGGGCAATGAGCAGTTCTTC
NA,TRBJ2-3,NA,TRBV20-1,CSARDGLSSTDTQYF,TGCAGTGCTAGAGATGGACTCTCTAGCACAGATACGCAGTATTTT
NA,TRBJ2-5,NA,TRBV5-1,CASSNRDPGETQYF,TGCGCCAGCAGCAACCGGGACCCAGGGGAGACCCAGTACTTC
NA,TRBJ2-7,NA,TRBV20-1,CSARRAGSYEQYF,TGCAGTGCCAGAAGGGCGGGTTCCTACGAGCAGTACTTC
NA,TRBJ2-4,TRBD1,TRBV6-1,CASSTDRVLAKNIQYF,TGTGCCAGCAGTACGGACAGGGTTCTAGCCAAAAACATTCAGTACTTC
few,TRBJ2-3,NA,TRBV7-9,CASSLEGRVTDTQYF,TGTGCCAGCAGCTTAGAGGGCAGGGTCACAGATACGCAGTATTTT
NA,TRBJ2-1,TRBD2,TRBV7-8,CASSSGLAENNEQFF,TGTGCCAGCAGCTCCGGACTAGCGGAAAACAATGAGCAGTTCTTC
NA,TRBJ1-5,TRBD1,TRBV7-9,CASSQDRVGNQPQHF,TGTGCCAGCAGTCAGGACAGGGTGGGGAATCAGCCCCAGCATTTT
NA,TRBJ1-1,NA,TRBV18,CASSPNRNTEAFF,TGTGCCAGCTCACCCAACAGGAACACTGAAGCTTTCTTT
NA,TRBJ2-7,TRBD1,TRBV2,CASTWIEGALEQYF,TGTGCCAGCACTTGGATCGAGGGGGCTCTCGAGCAGTACTTC
few,TRBJ1-3,NA,TRBV28,CASSLDVNTIYF,TGTGCCAGCAGTTTAGACGTGAACACCATATATTTT
few,TRBJ2-1,TRBD2,TRBV24-1,CATSDFGLAGYNEQFF,TGTGCCACCAGTGATTTTGGACTAGCGGGATACAATGAGCAGTTCTTC
few,TRBJ2-7,NA,TRBV7-2,CASSQTLNEQYF,TGTGCCAGCAGCCAGACCCTTAACGAGCAGTACTTC
many,TRBJ1-1,NA,TRBV27,CASSLQGRYTEAFF,TGTGCCAGCAGTTTACAGGGTAGGTACACTGAAGCTTTCTTT
NA,TRBJ2-1,TRBD2,TRBV5-1,CASSMASGRVNEQFF,TGCGCCAGCAGCATGGCTAGCGGGAGGGTTAATGAGCAGTTCTTC
NA,TRBJ2-7,NA,TRBV4-3,CASSQDLGAVTQYF,TGCGCCAGCAGCCAAGATCTCGGGGCCGTCACTCAGTACTTC
few,TRBJ2-1,NA,TRBV19,CASSQVSGPFEQFF,TGTGCCAGTAGTCAAGTTAGCGGACCCTTTGAGCAGTTCTTC
few,TRBJ2-7,NA,TRBV5-1,CASSLGPREQYF,TGCGCCAGCAGCTTAGGTCCCCGCGAGCAGTACTTC
few,TRBJ1-1,NA,TRBV12-3/TRBV12-4,CASHIDGGTEAFF,TGTGCCAGCCACATTGATGGGGGCACTGAAGCTTTCTTT
NA,TRBJ2-2,NA,TRBV3-1,CASSQVLVRDWSGELFF,TGTGCCAGCAGCCAAGTCCTAGTAAGAGACTGGAGCGGGGAGCTGTTTTTT
few,TRBJ2-3,NA,TRBV20-1,CSAMPPRVTDTQYF,TGCAGTGCTATGCCCCCCCGGGTTACAGATACGCAGTATTTT
few,TRBJ2-2,TRBD2,TRBV6-2/TRBV6-3,CASTQRGVPNTGELFF,TGTGCCAGCACCCAACGGGGGGTCCCGAACACCGGGGAGCTGTTTTTT
NA,TRBJ2-1,NA,TRBV12-3/TRBV12-4,CACSLEARGNEQFF,TGTGCCTGCAGTTTAGAGGCGAGGGGCAATGAGCAGTTCTTC
NA,TRBJ2-1,NA,TRBV6-2/TRBV6-3,CASSQLRGNEQFF,TGTGCCAGCAGTCAGCTAAGGGGCAATGAGCAGTTCTTC
NA,TRBJ2-2,TRBD1,TRBV6-5,CASSYSWAGGSTGELFF,TGTGCCAGCAGTTACTCTTGGGCAGGGGGCTCCACCGGGGAGCTGTTTTTT
few,TRBJ2-7,TRBD2,TRBV11-2,CASSFLSGRGPLEQYF,TGTGCCAGCAGCTTCCTGTCAGGGAGGGGCCCTTTGGAGCAGTACTTC
few,TRBJ2-7,NA,TRBV21-1,CASSSDLRDVSSYEQYF,TGTGCCAGCAGCAGTGACCTCCGGGACGTGAGCTCCTACGAGCAGTACTTC
few,TRBJ2-7,NA,TRBV5-1,CASSPAVSTVYEQYF,TGCGCCAGCAGCCCGGCAGTGTCTACCGTGTACGAGCAGTACTTC
few,TRBJ1-1,NA,TRBV7-9,CASSPPRFMNTEAFF,TGTGCCAGCAGCCCCCCCCGGTTCATGAACACTGAAGCTTTCTTT
once,TRBJ2-7,NA,TRBV7-2,CASSLEKGPYEQYF,TGTGCCAGCAGCTTAGAAAAGGGCCCCTACGAGCAGTACTTC
few,TRBJ2-1,TRBD1,TRBV3-1,CASSQASQGARGLNEQFF,TGTGCCAGCAGCCAAGCCTCACAGGGGGCAAGAGGTCTTAATGAGCAGTTCTTC
few,TRBJ1-1,NA,TRBV4-3,CASSQDMGAAMEAFF,TGCGCCAGCAGCCAAGACATGGGGGCAGCGATGGAAGCTTTCTTT
many,TRBJ2-5,NA,TRBV3-1,CASSPERGGQYF,TGTGCCAGCAGCCCAGAACGAGGCGGCCAGTACTTC
NA,TRBJ2-3,NA,TRBV5-1,CASSLSGIIHSDTQYF,TGCGCCAGCAGCTTATCGGGGATCATTCATTCGGATACGCAGTATTTT